The clone carrying this T cell receptor beta chain was detected a few times. Its antigen is currently unknown. This sample was taken from a study of response to subunit inactivated influenza vaccine. TCRdb re-analysed the RT-PCR reads in MiXCR, keeping a single row per CDR3 protein. Of hundreds of thousands of distinct CDR3 sequences listed, 13% to 15% are singletons. Study-level findings and limits: The authors suggested that every seasonal influenza vaccination recruits few new T cells.

Germline loops: CDR1 MDHEN, CDR2 SYDVKM. Trimming cost V 3 bases and J 3 bases; bases outside gene matches: 6. The CDR3 spans 16 residues. This chain connects TRBV28 to TRBJ2-1; TRBD2 agrees at 9 bases. Sequenced material: PBMCs from blood, taken 14 to 15 days before vaccination. The receptor was derived from a man aged 45 to 65 who received an inactivated influenza vaccine. The chain's CDR3 is CASSFVAGEGYNEQFF. The CDR3 coding sequence is TGTGCCAGCAGTTTCGTAGCGGGGGAAGGCTACAATGAGCAGTTCTTC.